Listed here are 25 T cell receptor beta chains from one sample, sequenced in a study of identical twins. TCRdb independently ran MiXCR on the 5' RACE reads; one entry per CDR3 protein. Seen here are hundreds of thousands of distinct CDR3 sequences, 21% observed once, and the top ten hold 4.3%. These same data were also listed under a study on T cells expressing NK-cell markers.

Sample: PBMCs. The receptors shown here come from a woman under 30 in good health.

The V gene is TRBV29-1, the J gene TRBJ2-3, with 13 bases fitting TRBD2. The CDR3 sequence is 19 residues long. Germline V gene data show CDR1 as SQVTM and CDR2 as ANQGSEA. The V segment lost 2 bases and the J segment 2 bases; nucleotides outside the gene matches: 13. The CDR3 nucleotides read TGCAGCGTTGAATGGCGGACTAGCGGGAGACCTTCTAACACAGATACGCAGTATTTT. Its translation: CSVEWRTSGRPSNTDTQYF.

This rearrangement joins TRBV12-3 or TRBV12-4 to TRBJ2-2, with D maybe TRBD2 (7 bases). Deletions cut 7 bases from V and 3 bases from J, with 12 bases between. The CDR3 loop spans 14 amino acids. The CDR3 DNA sequence: TGTGCCAGCAAAAAAGGGGGGGACACCGGGGAGCTGTTTTTT. Protein: CASKKGGDTGELFF.

This clonotype was seen ten or more times. The chain combines TRBV20-1 with TRBJ1-2, with 7 nucleotides matching TRBD1. Germline V gene data show CDR1 as DFQATT and CDR2 as SNEGSKA (reference sequence). Unmatched junction bases numbered 5, after V lost 1 base and J lost 3 bases. This CDR3 has 14 residues. The DNA for the CDR3 is TGCAGTGCTAGAGTTATTGACAGGGACTATGGCTACACCTTC. It yields the protein CSARVIDRDYGYTF.

This clonotype was observed a handful of times. This rearrangement joins TRBV20-1 to TRBJ2-5; no firm D call. The CDR3 has 12 residues. Germline loops: CDR1 DFQATT, CDR2 SNEGSKA (reference sequence). Trimming removed 6 bases from V and 1 base from J, with 9 bases in between. The CDR3 region is CSAPTAQETQYF. DNA of the CDR3: TGCAGTGCCCCGACGGCCCAAGAGACCCAGTACTTC.

This rearrangement joins TRBV30 to TRBJ2-1; no definite D call. Germline V lookup: CDR1 GTSNPN, CDR2 SVGIG (reference sequence). The CDR3 is 12 residues long. Trimming stripped 2 bases from V and 9 bases from J, with 11 bases between. As DNA, the CDR3 is TGTGCCTGGAGTTTTACGTTGGGTGAGCAGTTCTTC. Encoded protein: CAWSFTLGEQFF.

This clonotype showed up just a few times. The rearrangement links TRBV20-1 to TRBJ2-7; D not resolved. The germline V gene has CDR1 DFQATT and CDR2 SNEGSKA (reference sequence). The CDR3 is made up of 14 amino acids. Trimming took 7 bases from V and 0 from J, leaving 16 bases between them. The CDR3 nucleotides read TGCAGTGTGATCGCGGCCCAGAGCTCCTACGAGCAGTACTTC. Amino acid sequence: CSVIAAQSSYEQYF.

The J gene is TRBJ2-4, the V gene TRBV12-3 or TRBV12-4; a possible D gene is TRBD1 (6 bases). The CDR3 has 19 residues. V lost 8 bases, J lost 0 bases, and 26 bases lay in between. The CDR3 loop reads CASSSTPDRRKLAKNIQYF. The CDR3 DNA reads as TGTGCCAGCTCCTCGACCCCGGACAGAAGAAAACTAGCCAAAAACATTCAGTACTTC.

This chain links TRBV12-3 or TRBV12-4 with TRBJ2-5; TRBD1 agrees at 8 bases. V shed 5 bases, J shed 5 bases, and the junction held 4 bases outside the gene matches. This CDR3 spans 13 amino acids. The CDR3, as DNA: TGTGCCAGCAGTCGTTACAGGGGGGAGACCCAGTACTTC. Its translation is CASSRYRGETQYF.

The genes are TRBV20-1 and TRBJ1-2; D gene uncertain. Germline loops: CDR1 DFQATT, CDR2 SNEGSKA (reference sequence). The CDR3 covers 13 residues. Trimming took off 3 bases at V and 1 base at J, with 9 bases between the two ends. This chain's CDR3 is CSARYSNNYGYTF. CDR3 nucleotide sequence: TGCAGTGCTAGGTATAGCAATAACTATGGCTACACCTTC.

This clonotype was detected a few times. The V call is TRBV29-1, the J call TRBJ2-7; tentatively, D is TRBD1 (5 bases). Germline loops: CDR1 SQVTM, CDR2 ANQGSEA. V lost 6 bases to trimming and J lost 0 bases, with 30 bases between them. CDR3 length equals 19 residues. The CDR3 region is CSVQDWGQGSLPSSYEQYF. The CDR3 nucleotides read TGCAGCGTCCAAGACTGGGGTCAGGGTTCCCTCCCATCCTCCTACGAGCAGTACTTC.

This clonotype has only a few counts. This rearrangement joins TRBV15 to TRBJ1-2; a weak D match, TRBD1 (5 bases). V lost 0 bases and J 8 bases, leaving 10 bases between the germline ends. The CDR3 extends over 13 amino acids. CDR1 LNHNV and CDR2 YYDKDF come from the germline V gene (reference sequence). CDR3 sequence: CATSREPTGGYTF. CDR3 bases: TGTGCCACCAGCAGAGAACCCACAGGCGGCTACACCTTC.

This clonotype was observed once. The chain employs TRBV6-2 or TRBV6-3 and TRBJ2-7; D is possibly TRBD1 or TRBD2 (7 bases each). V was cut by 7 bases and J by 3 bases, with 22 bases left in between. Germline CDR1 MNHEY, CDR2 SVGEGT. The CDR3 is 16 residues long. The chain's CDR3 is CASTYLGQGGDYEQYF. The CDR3 DNA follows: TGTGCCAGCACCTACCTGGGCCAGGGGGGGGACTACGAGCAGTACTTC.

The genes are TRBV18 and TRBJ2-7; 9 bases agree with TRBD1. The CDR3 loop spans 12 amino acids. CDR1 and CDR2 (germline): KGHSH, LQKENI. V lost 4 bases to trimming and J lost 7 bases; unmatched junction nucleotides: 2. This chain's CDR3 is CASSRQGGEQYF. The CDR3 nucleotides read TGTGCCAGCTCACGACAGGGGGGTGAGCAGTACTTC.

The J gene is TRBJ2-1, the V gene TRBV7-2; D ambiguous. V was clipped by 2 bases and J by 8 bases, with 13 bases between them. CDR1 SGHTA and CDR2 FQGNSA come from the germline V gene. CDR3 size: 14 residues. The CDR3 region is CASSLWLFGDEQFF. As DNA, the CDR3 is TGTGCCAGCAGCTTATGGCTATTTGGCGATGAGCAGTTCTTC.

This sequence joins TRBV2 and TRBJ2-7; perhaps D is TRBD1 or TRBD2 (5 bases each). CDR3 length: 12 residues. Germline CDR1 and CDR2: SNHLY and FYNNEI. V was trimmed by 1 base and J by 8 bases, leaving 9 bases between them. DNA of the CDR3: TGTGCCAGCAGTGAAGGGTGGGGGAAGCAGTACTTC. Translating it yields CASSEGWGKQYF.

The genes are TRBV2 and TRBJ1-1; D remains unclear. The CDR3 is made up of 13 amino acids. V lost 6 bases and J lost 0, with 8 bases in between. Germline V gene lookup returns CDR1 SNHLY and CDR2 FYNNEI. The CDR3 nucleotides read TGTGCCAGCAGGGCGGATTTGAACACTGAAGCTTTCTTT. Translating it yields CASRADLNTEAFF.

This clonotype has a count of ten or more. CDR3 amino acids: CATRPTQGPGYTF. The CDR3 DNA reads as TGTGCCACCAGGCCTACGCAAGGACCTGGCTACACCTTC. The rearrangement uses TRBV10-3 and TRBJ1-2; D remains ambiguous. Trimming removed 10 bases from V and 7 bases from J, with 19 bases in between. The germline CDR1 and CDR2 sequences are ENHRY and SYGVKD. CDR3 size: 13 residues.

This rearrangement joins TRBV15 to TRBJ1-6; no clear D. Trimming stripped 5 bases from V and 7 bases from J, with 12 bases between. The CDR3 sequence is 14 residues long. In germline, CDR1 is LNHNV, CDR2 YYDKDF (reference sequence). The CDR3 nucleotides are TGTGCCACCAGCTACAAAGTGGGGAATTCACCCCTCCACTTT. Protein product: CATSYKVGNSPLHF.

This clonotype was counted a few times. The chain carries TRBV11-1 and TRBJ2-1, with TRBD2 as a possible D gene (6 bases). Per germline, CDR1 SGHAT and CDR2 FQDESV (reference sequence). V was shortened by 3 bases and J by 3 bases, with 27 bases between the two germline ends. The CDR3 consists of 20 residues. The CDR3 DNA reads TGTGCCAGCAGCTTCCCAGTTGGGCCCAGGCTACCCGGGGGCTACAATGAGCAGTTCTTC. Residues: CASSFPVGPRLPGGYNEQFF.

This clonotype came up a few times. V usage is TRBV11-2 and J usage is TRBJ1-5; D is undetermined. Trimming shortened V by 0 bases and J by 2 bases, and 14 bases separated the two germline ends. The length of the CDR3 is 17 residues. Per the germline V gene, CDR1 is SGHAT and CDR2 is FQNNGV. Here the CDR3 reads CASSLDSWVYGNQPQHF. The CDR3 nucleotides are TGTGCCAGCAGCTTAGATAGCTGGGTATACGGCAATCAGCCCCAGCATTTT.

This clonotype was seen ten or more times. One end of the junction does not line up with germline, which may come from a read error. The rearrangement links TRBV9 to TRBJ2-1, with TRBD2 matching 8 bases. The CDR3 sequence is 14 residues long. Germline loops: CDR1 SGDLS, CDR2 YYNGEE. The CDR3 DNA is TGTGCCAGTAGCGCCGGGAGGGTAGGGATCGAGCAGTTCTTC. It codes for CASSAGRVGIEQFF.

This clonotype was recorded at least ten times. The chain links TRBV29-1 to TRBJ1-1, with a tentative D call TRBD1 (6 bases). The V end lost 6 bases, the J end lost 4 bases, and 12 bases lay between the germline ends. The CDR3 contains 12 residues. Per the germline V gene, CDR1 is SQVTM and CDR2 is ANQGSEA. The CDR3 DNA is TGCAGCGTATCGGGGGCCATCACTGAAGCTTTCTTT. This encodes CSVSGAITEAFF. Full variable domain (outside the CDR3, taken from reference TRBV29-1 and TRBJ1-1): SAVISQKPSRDICQRGTSLTIQCQVDSQVTMMFWYRQQPGQSLTLIATANQGSEATYESGFVIDKFPISRPNLTFSTLTVSNMSPEDSSIYLCSVSGAITEAFFGQGTRLTVV.

This clonotype occurred a few times. The chain uses TRBV2 and TRBJ2-7, with 8 bases aligning to TRBD2. With 8 bases clipped from V and 0 bases from J, the junction kept 9 bases outside the gene matches. The CDR3 has 15 amino acids. Per the germline V gene, CDR1 is SNHLY and CDR2 is FYNNEI. The DNA for the CDR3 is TGTGCCAGCTCGGATAGGCGGGGGGCCTCCTACGAGCAGTACTTC. Amino acids: CASSDRRGASYEQYF.

This clonotype has more than one count but fewer than ten. The V and J genes are TRBV13 and TRBJ2-5; a possible D gene is TRBD2 (6 bases). Germline V gives CDR1 PRHDT, CDR2 FYEKMQ (reference sequence). Deletions cut 5 bases from V and 2 bases from J, with 18 bases between. The CDR3 loop spans 16 amino acids. The chain's CDR3 is CASSPSPDGRQETQYF. Here the CDR3 DNA reads TGTGCCAGCAGCCCTTCCCCCGACGGGAGACAAGAGACCCAGTACTTC.

The chain uses TRBV20-1 and TRBJ2-5; TRBD1 matches at 10 bases. Germline CDR1 is DFQATT and CDR2 is SNEGSKA (reference sequence). After removal of 4 bases from V and 5 bases from J, the junction contained 7 bases not matched to a gene. The CDR3 extends over 14 amino acids. The CDR3 loop is CSAMAGQGRETQYF. CDR3 in DNA: TGCAGTGCTATGGCGGGACAGGGGAGGGAGACCCAGTACTTC.